Below, one TCR beta chain is given with its context. The data belong to a study of T cells in Graves' hyperthyroidism and ophthalmopathy. From RNA transcripts, TCR beta CDR3 regions were amplified. TCR CDR3 regions were first amplified by RT-PCR with HTBI primers. One entry per CDR3 protein, called by TCRdb with MiXCR from the multiplex PCR reads. The sample records over 500,000 distinct CDR3 sequences, 40% to 50% being singletons. V gave up 3 bases and J gave up 0 bases; unmatched junction bases: 4. Germline CDR1 and CDR2: ENHRY and SYGVKD. This CDR3 has 16 residues. The sequence was collected from an adult woman with Graves' disease, either hyperthyroidism or ophthalmopathy (not recorded which). The gene calls are TRBV10-3 and TRBJ2-3; 9 bases are shared with TRBD2. Specimen: peripheral blood or thyroid tissue (not recorded which). The CDR3 DNA sequence: TGTGCCATCAGTGACCCGACTAGCGGTAGCACAGATACGCAGTATTTT. Its translation: CAISDPTSGSTDTQYF.